The clone carrying this T cell receptor (beta chain) showed up just a few times. The source of the sample is a study of control samples from healthy donors and cancer patients. Germline V lookup: CDR1 SGHTA, CDR2 FQGNSA. The CDR3 consists of 14 residues. The V end lost 1 base, the J end lost 1 base, and 7 bases lay between the germline ends. The assay was immunoSEQ multiplex PCR, and TCRdb's table has in-frame clones only and misses some. The top ten clones hold 14% of a sample with under 200,000 clones, roughly 94% of them seen once. The sequence was collected from a man aged 55 to 70 with colorectal cancer. V is TRBV7-2 and J is TRBJ2-5; unclear D gene. Sequenced sample: PBMCs. CDR3 in amino acids: CASSLGTLQETQYF. CDR3 in DNA: TGTGCCAGCAGCTTAGGTACTCTCCAAGAGACCCAGTACTTC.